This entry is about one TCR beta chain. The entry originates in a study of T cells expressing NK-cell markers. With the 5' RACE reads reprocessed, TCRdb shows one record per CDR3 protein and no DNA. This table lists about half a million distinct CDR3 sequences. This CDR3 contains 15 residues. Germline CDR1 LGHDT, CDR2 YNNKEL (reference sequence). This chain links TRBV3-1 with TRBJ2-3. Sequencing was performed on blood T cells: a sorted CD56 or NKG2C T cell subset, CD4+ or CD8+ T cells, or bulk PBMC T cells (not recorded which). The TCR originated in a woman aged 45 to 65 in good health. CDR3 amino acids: CASSQDHRKADTQYF.